This is a list of T cell receptor beta chains from one sample in a study of patients and donors after allogeneic stem cell transplantation. Each CDR3 protein gets one entry after TCRdb re-called the RT-PCR reads with MiXCR. In the table there are about 72,000 distinct CDR3 sequences, around a quarter of which are singletons. Sample: blood, either unsorted or a sorted T cell fraction (not recorded which). These TCRs come from a human donor who was either an allogeneic HSCT recipient or a stem cell or donor lymphocyte infusion donor (not recorded which). It is not recorded whose cells these are; they may come from a transplant donor. CDR3s include the opening cysteine and the closing phenylalanine or tryptophan. Each record gives: V gene, CDR3 length, CDR3 protein.

>TRBV7-3|15
CASSLNGPGGDEQFF
>TRBV6-5|15
CASSYGQAANYGYTF
>TRBV12-3/TRBV12-4|16
CASSLAQGQGLDEQYF
>TRBV3-1|14
CASSQATGSYEQYF
>TRBV6-1|14
CASKKGRGSYEQYF
>TRBV18|14
CASSPGQGPYEQYF
>TRBV7-9|14
CASSLGLAAGELFF
>TRBV2|14
CASSGLRGSGEAFF
>TRBV12-3/TRBV12-4|14
CASSLTPRTGELFF
>TRBV7-6|14
CASSLQPIIYGYTF
>TRBV2|13
CASCLSLNNEQFF
>TRBV6-5|16
CASRTPPGPYNSPLHF
>TRBV9|18
CASSSRRLATAGANVLTF
>TRBV6-1|15
CASSRQDPGTDTQYF
>TRBV4-3|14
CASSKVATNEKLFF
>TRBV4-2|18
CASSLGLAGAMNTGELFF
>TRBV7-2|15
CASSLEHTQPGGYTF
>TRBV11-3|11
CASTFTGELFF
>TRBV3-1|14
CASSLRRGNTEAFF
>TRBV27|14
CASSPQGSPTALHF
>TRBV29-1|17
CSVEIIAGGVSYNEQFF
>TRBV18|15
CASSESAGSTDTQYF